These T cell receptor beta chains were read from a single sample in a study of cytomegalovirus exposure and HLA in healthy donors. Here immunoSEQ multiplex PCR was the method, and the copy in TCRdb shows in-frame clones only, minus some. This sample has about 130,000 clones; 70% occur once, and the top ten carry 2.1%. The sequenced sample consisted of PBMCs. Receptor source: a woman aged 60 to 75 in good health and CMV-seropositive. Both conserved end residues are part of each CDR3. A D gene is named only where the DNA matches it firmly. Not every row has a clone size; where given, it reads once, few, many or a size class.

v_call	d_call	clone_size	j_call	cdr3_nt	cdr3_aa
TRBV5-1	TRBD1	.	TRBJ2-1	TGCGCCAGCAGCTTGGGACAGGGCTCGGGTGAGCAGTTCTTC	CASSLGQGSGEQFF
TRBV2	.	.	TRBJ1-2	TGTGCCAGCAGAGGGGGGGGAAGCTATGGCTACACCTTC	CASRGGGSYGYTF
TRBV6-1	.	.	TRBJ1-2	TGTGCCAGCAGGCTGACAGATGATTCTATGGGCTACACCTTC	CASRLTDDSMGYTF
TRBV27	TRBD2	.	TRBJ2-1	TGTGCCAGCAGTAGAAAGGGACTAGCAGACTACAATGAGCAGTTCTTC	CASSRKGLADYNEQFF
TRBV2	.	.	TRBJ1-5	TGTGCCAGCAGTCCCGGACAGAGCAGCAATCAGCCCCAGCATTTT	CASSPGQSSNQPQHF
TRBV20-1	.	.	TRBJ1-1	TGCAGTGCTAGAGGCGAGACTGAAGCTTTCTTT	CSARGETEAFF
TRBV7-6	.	once	TRBJ1-1	TGTGCCAGCAGCGCTCGAGTCCTCGGGGGTGAAGCTTTCTTT	CASSARVLGGEAFF
TRBV5-3	.	.	TRBJ1-4	TGTGCCAGAAGCTTGGGGCCAGGGGCAACTAATGAAAAACTGTTTTTT	CARSLGPGATNEKLFF
TRBV5-1	TRBD1	few	TRBJ1-4	TGCGCCAGCGGACGTACAGGGGTTAATGAAAAACTGTTTTTT	CASGRTGVNEKLFF
TRBV5-1	.	few	TRBJ1-3	TGCGCCAGCAGCTTTACCCCGGGAAACTCTGGAAACACCATATATTTT	CASSFTPGNSGNTIYF
TRBV29-1	TRBD2	.	TRBJ2-1	TGCAGCACGGGACTAGCGGGATCAAGAACTGAGCAGTTCTTC	CSTGLAGSRTEQFF
TRBV6-5	.	.	TRBJ1-4	TGTGCCAGCAGTTACCAAAGACGGGATGAAAAACTGTTTTTT	CASSYQRRDEKLFF
TRBV5-1	.	once	TRBJ2-2	TGCGCCAGCAGCTTAGGGACAAATCTAGGCGGGGAGCTGTTTTTT	CASSLGTNLGGELFF
TRBV10-1	.	.	TRBJ2-1	TGCGCCAGCAGTGAGTCTAGCTACGGTGAGCAGTTCTTC	CASSESSYGEQFF
TRBV5-1	.	.	TRBJ2-3	TGCGCCAGCAGCTTGGGGGGGACTCACGGCACAGATACGCAGTATTTT	CASSLGGTHGTDTQYF
TRBV5-1	.	.	TRBJ2-2	TGCGCCAGCAGCTTGTCGGAGGGCCGGACCGGGGAGCTGTTTTTT	CASSLSEGRTGELFF
TRBV6-5	TRBD1	.	TRBJ1-2	TGTGCCAGCAGTCGCCCGGACAGGGCAGGTGGCTACACCTTC	CASSRPDRAGGYTF
TRBV4-1	.	.	TRBJ2-1	TGCGCCAGCAGCCAAGGGACTCCAAACTACAATGAGCAGTTCTTC	CASSQGTPNYNEQFF
TRBV27	.	.	TRBJ1-2	TGTGCCAGCGCCCGGGGGGGCTATGGCTACACCTTC	CASARGGYGYTF
TRBV6-6	TRBD1	.	TRBJ1-1	TGTGCCAGCAGCCGCGACAGGGGGAAAACTGAAGCTTTCTTT	CASSRDRGKTEAFF
TRBV28	TRBD1	.	TRBJ1-2	TGTGCCAGCAGTTTGGGCAGGGGGCGTTTTGGCTACACCTTC	CASSLGRGRFGYTF
TRBV7-3	.	.	TRBJ1-5	TGTGCCAGCAGCCCGGCGAGGGATCAGCCCCAGCATTTT	CASSPARDQPQHF
TRBV5-7	.	.	TRBJ2-4	TGTGCCGGCCGGGTCCGGGAAAACATTCAGTACTTC	CAGRVRENIQYF
TRBV5-6	.	.	TRBJ1-5	TGTGCCAGCAGTTCATTGGGCGGGCAGCTCAATCAGCCCCAGCATTTT	CASSSLGGQLNQPQHF
TRBV19	TRBD1	few	TRBJ2-5	TGTGCCAGTAGTTCAAGGACAGGGGGGGGGCAAGAGACCCAGTACTTC	CASSSRTGGGQETQYF
TRBV4-2	TRBD2	.	TRBJ2-7	TGTGCCAGCAGCCAAATAAGAGGACTAGCGGGACTCCTACAGGGTTACGAGCAGTACTTC	CASSQIRGLAGLLQGYEQYF
TRBV6-8	TRBD1	.	TRBJ1-5	TGTGCCAGCAATACAGGGGCGAATCAGCCCCAGCATTTT	CASNTGANQPQHF
TRBV27	.	.	TRBJ1-1	TGTGCCAGCACCGCACCGGGGGGGCTCACTGAAGCTTTCTTT	CASTAPGGLTEAFF
TRBV2	TRBD2	.	TRBJ2-3	TGTGCCAGCAGTGAAGGGACTAGCGGTGGCACAGATACGCAGTATTTT	CASSEGTSGGTDTQYF
TRBV25-1	.	.	TRBJ1-4	TGTGCCAGCAGTGAATTGGGCGGGGATAATGAAAAACTGTTTTTT	CASSELGGDNEKLFF
TRBV6-5	TRBD1	few	TRBJ1-1	TGTGCCAGCAGTACGGGACAGGGGTGGGGAACTGAAGCTTTCTTT	CASSTGQGWGTEAFF
TRBV5-1	TRBD2	.	TRBJ2-2	TGCGCCAGCGGTCCCGGGACTAGCGGTTTCACCGGGGAGCTGTTTTTT	CASGPGTSGFTGELFF
TRBV28	.	.	TRBJ1-3	TGTGCCAGCAGTCCTTATGAGGGGAGGGCTGGAAACACCATATATTTT	CASSPYEGRAGNTIYF
TRBV5-6	TRBD1	.	TRBJ1-1	TGTGCCAGCAGCCTCCACCGGGACAGGGCTTGGACTGAAGCTTTCTTT	CASSLHRDRAWTEAFF
TRBV6-5	.	few	TRBJ1-1	TGTGCCAGCAGTCGTTCAGGTGACACTGAAGCTTTCTTT	CASSRSGDTEAFF
TRBV28	.	.	TRBJ2-7	TGTGCCAGCAGTCAGGGGTCCTACGAGCAGTACTTC	CASSQGSYEQYF
TRBV5-1	TRBD2	few	TRBJ2-7	TGCGCCAGCAGCTGGGGGACTAGCGCCCTACTGTCCTACGAGCAGTACTTC	CASSWGTSALLSYEQYF
TRBV19	.	.	TRBJ2-5	TGTGCCAGTAGTACAGGTTTACCAGAGACCCAGTACTTC	CASSTGLPETQYF
TRBV30	TRBD1	few	TRBJ1-1	TGTGCCTGGAGTCGACAGGGTGGCACTGAAGCTTTCTTT	CAWSRQGGTEAFF
TRBV4-1	TRBD1	.	TRBJ2-7	TGCGCCAGCAGCCAGCCCGGGACAGGGAGCGACGAGCAGTACTTC	CASSQPGTGSDEQYF
TRBV14	TRBD1	.	TRBJ2-5	TGTGCCAGCAGCAAAGCGGCAGGGGGCCTGGAGACCCAGTACTTC	CASSKAAGGLETQYF